This TCR beta chain was recorded in a study of control samples from healthy donors and cancer patients. Clones were sequenced by immunoSEQ multiplex PCR, and TCRdb holds only the in-frame ones, with some missing. The sample records around 190,000 clones, approximately 92% being singletons. The V end was cut by 4 bases, the J end by 7 bases, with 22 bases between. The CDR3 extends over 16 amino acids. Germline V CDR1 and CDR2: SGHTA, FQGNSA. The sample comprised blood. The chain links TRBV7-2 to TRBJ2-5, with a tentative D call TRBD1 (6 bases). The receptor was isolated from a man aged 25-45 years in good health. CDR3 in amino acids: CASSSGGRGKSVTQYF. In nucleotides, the CDR3 is TGTGCCAGCAGCTCCGGTGGCAGGGGCAAGTCAGTGACCCAGTACTTC.